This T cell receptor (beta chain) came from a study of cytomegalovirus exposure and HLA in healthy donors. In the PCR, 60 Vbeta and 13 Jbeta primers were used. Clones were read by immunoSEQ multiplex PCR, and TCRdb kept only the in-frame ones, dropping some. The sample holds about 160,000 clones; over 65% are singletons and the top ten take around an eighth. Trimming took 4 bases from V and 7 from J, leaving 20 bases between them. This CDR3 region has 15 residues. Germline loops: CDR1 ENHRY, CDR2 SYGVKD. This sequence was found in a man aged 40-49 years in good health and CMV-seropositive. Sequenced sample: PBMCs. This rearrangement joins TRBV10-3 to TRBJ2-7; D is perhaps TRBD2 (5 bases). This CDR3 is CAISANKKLTGEQYF. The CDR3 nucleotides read TGTGCCATCAGTGCCAACAAGAAACTCACGGGGGAGCAGTACTTC.